This entry lists 9 T cell receptor beta chains sequenced from one sample in a study of human T cells and chemical hapten exposure. The sample's time point: pre-sensitization, week 0. The treatment was: therapeutic diphenylcyclopropenone sensitization with weekly scalp DPC. TCRdb itself ran the RACE reads through MiXCR, one entry per CDR3 protein. The table shows 150,000 to 200,000 distinct CDR3 sequences, with just under 30% occurring only once. Sequencing was performed on whole blood, taken in connection with sensitization to the hapten diphenylcyclopropenone (DPC). The origin of the receptors is a woman in her 30s with alopecia areata. Some clones in this sample may be carry-over from other donors' samples.

CDR3: CASSEYGGSGNTIYF. For the CDR3, the DNA is TGTGCCAGCAGTGAATACGGGGGCTCTGGAAACACCATATATTTT. The chain joins TRBV25-1 to TRBJ1-3; the D gene is possibly TRBD1 (5 bases). The CDR3 totals 15 residues. V was trimmed by 0 bases and J by 0 bases, leaving 6 bases between them. The germline V gene encodes CDR1 MGHDK and CDR2 SYGVNS.

The sample holds a few counts of this clonotype. V is TRBV20-1 and J is TRBJ2-4; TRBD2 aligns across 8 bases. The CDR3 contains 15 residues. The J segment lost 0 bases and the V segment lost 3 bases, leaving 4 bases of the junction unmatched. CDR1 is DFQATT and CDR2 is SNEGSKA in the germline V gene (reference sequence). CDR3 sequence (DNA): TGCAGTGCTAGTAGCGGGGTTCCAGCCAAAAACATTCAGTACTTC. Translated, it gives CSASSGVPAKNIQYF.

This rearrangement joins TRBV5-1 to TRBJ1-2, with 9 bases identical to TRBD1. Germline V gene sequence: CDR1 SGHRS, CDR2 YFSETQ. The CDR3 runs to 12 residues. The V and J ends lost 5 bases and 5 bases, in that order; junction bases with no gene match: 1. The CDR3: CASRDRGYGYTF. The CDR3 DNA is TGCGCCAGCAGGGACAGGGGATATGGCTACACCTTC.

There are a few counts of this clonotype. For the CDR3, the DNA is TGTGCCAGCAGTATGAGGGATGTGAACACTGAAGCTTTCTTT. Translation gives CASSMRDVNTEAFF. The V gene is TRBV6-5, the J gene TRBJ1-1, with D unclear. The CDR3 sequence is 14 residues long. Germline V CDR1 and CDR2: MNHEY, SVGAGI. The V gene lost 5 bases and the J gene lost 0 bases, with 10 bases spanning the gap.

This clonotype was counted once. This chain connects TRBV5-1 to TRBJ2-7; 11 nucleotides align to TRBD1. V lost 4 bases, J lost 0 bases, and 12 bases stayed unmatched. CDR3 size: 18 residues. From germline, CDR1 is SGHRS and CDR2 YFSETQ. The CDR3 region has the DNA TGCGCCAGCAGCCACCGGACAGGGGGCTTTGCGAGCTCCTACGAGCAGTACTTC. It encodes CASSHRTGGFASSYEQYF.

This clonotype was seen more than once but under ten times. The rearrangement uses TRBV20-1 and TRBJ2-1; the match to TRBD2 covers 11 bases. CDR3 length: 13 residues. Unmatched junction bases numbered 7, after V lost 8 bases and J lost 7 bases. Germline V gene lookup returns CDR1 DFQATT and CDR2 SNEGSKA (reference sequence). CDR3 in DNA: TGCAGTAGATTAGCGGGAGGGCCTAATGAGCAGTTCTTC. This codes for CSRLAGGPNEQFF.

This clonotype was counted between two and nine times. The chain has TRBV11-3 and TRBJ1-2; D is uncertain. The CDR3 consists of 16 residues. The ends were cut back, 5 bases at V and 8 bases at J, with 24 bases in the middle. CDR1 is SGHNT, CDR2 YENEEA, per germline. CDR3 loop: CASSPRASAEGGGYTF. The CDR3 coding sequence is TGTGCCAGCAGCCCCCGGGCCAGTGCAGAGGGCGGCGGCTACACCTTC.

J is TRBJ2-5 and V is TRBV5-1, with a possible D match to TRBD2 (6 bases). CDR3 length: 13 amino acids. The germline V and J ends were trimmed by 2 bases and 3 bases, with 8 bases remaining between them. In germline, CDR1 is SGHRS, CDR2 YFSETQ. CDR3 loop: CASSFPGEETQYF. CDR3 DNA: TGCGCCAGCAGCTTCCCGGGAGAAGAGACCCAGTACTTC.

This clonotype appeared many times. The rearrangement links TRBV28 to TRBJ2-4; 7 bases line up with TRBD1. Germline CDR1 reads MDHEN; CDR2 reads SYDVKM. The CDR3 has 15 residues. V was pared by 2 bases and J by 9 bases, with 10 bases of the junction left unmatched. The CDR3 protein is CASSLGPGGLGIQYF. CDR3 in DNA: TGTGCCAGCAGTTTAGGGCCAGGGGGTCTTGGCATTCAGTACTTC.